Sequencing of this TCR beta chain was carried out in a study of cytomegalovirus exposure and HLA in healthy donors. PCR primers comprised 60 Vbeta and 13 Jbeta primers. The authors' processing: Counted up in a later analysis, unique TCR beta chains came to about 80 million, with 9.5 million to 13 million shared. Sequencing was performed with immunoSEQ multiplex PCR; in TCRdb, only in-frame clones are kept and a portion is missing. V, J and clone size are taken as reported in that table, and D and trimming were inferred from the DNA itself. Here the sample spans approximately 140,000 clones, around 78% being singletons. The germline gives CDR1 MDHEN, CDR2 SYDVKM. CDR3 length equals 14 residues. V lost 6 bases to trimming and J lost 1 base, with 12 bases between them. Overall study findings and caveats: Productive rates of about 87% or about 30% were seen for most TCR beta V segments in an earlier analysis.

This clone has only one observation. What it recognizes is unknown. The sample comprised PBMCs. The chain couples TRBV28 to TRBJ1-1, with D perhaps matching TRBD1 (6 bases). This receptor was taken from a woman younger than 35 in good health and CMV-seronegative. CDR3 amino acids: CASSHRQANTEAFF. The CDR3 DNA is TGTGCCAGCAGCCACAGACAGGCGAACACTGAAGCTTTCTTT.